The TCR beta chain under discussion was sequenced for a study of blood T cell repertoires in COVID-19. Study in general: From the United States, Italy and Spain came samples of acute and convalescent COVID-19. PBMCs, B-cell-depleted T cells, or T cells provided the cDNA or gDNA that made up the material.

This clone was counted between two and nine times. Per the authors' pipeline: By means of reference gene primer amplification, nucleated cell counts were estimated. Here immunoSEQ multiplex PCR was the method, and the copy in TCRdb shows in-frame clones only, minus some. V and J calls and clone size follow that table, whereas D and trimming were derived from the DNA. The data hold roughly 240,000 clones, with about four fifths observed a single time. Sequencing used peripheral blood. The receptor was derived from an older woman with acute or convalescent COVID-19.

CDR3 amino acids: CASSLGDSMNQPQHF. CDR3 coding DNA: TGTGCCAGCAGCTTAGGGGACAGTATGAATCAGCCCCAGCATTTT. J is TRBJ1-5 and V is TRBV7-2; 7 bases fit TRBD1. CDR3 length equals 15 residues. Germline V lookup: CDR1 SGHTA, CDR2 FQGNSA. The V segment lost 1 base and the J segment 4 bases; nucleotides outside the gene matches: 4.